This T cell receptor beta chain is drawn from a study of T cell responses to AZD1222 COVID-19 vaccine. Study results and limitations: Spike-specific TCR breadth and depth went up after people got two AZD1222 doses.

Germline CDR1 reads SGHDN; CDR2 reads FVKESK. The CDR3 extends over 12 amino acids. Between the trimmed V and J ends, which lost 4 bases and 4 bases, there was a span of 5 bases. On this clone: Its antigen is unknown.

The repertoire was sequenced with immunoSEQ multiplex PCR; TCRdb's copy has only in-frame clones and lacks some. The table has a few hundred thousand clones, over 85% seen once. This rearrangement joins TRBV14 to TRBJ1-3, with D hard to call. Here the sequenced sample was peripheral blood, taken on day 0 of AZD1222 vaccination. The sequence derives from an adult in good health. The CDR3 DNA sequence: TGTGCCAGCAGCCCCACAGGAAACACCATATATTTT. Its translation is CASSPTGNTIYF.